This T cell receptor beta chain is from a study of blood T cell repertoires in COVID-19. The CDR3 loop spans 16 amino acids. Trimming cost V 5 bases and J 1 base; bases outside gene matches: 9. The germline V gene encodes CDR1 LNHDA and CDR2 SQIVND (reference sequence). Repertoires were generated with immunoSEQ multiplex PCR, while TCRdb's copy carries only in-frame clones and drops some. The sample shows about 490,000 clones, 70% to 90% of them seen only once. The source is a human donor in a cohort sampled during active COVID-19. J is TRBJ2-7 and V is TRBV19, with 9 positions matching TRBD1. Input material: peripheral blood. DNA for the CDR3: TGTGCCAGTAGTCTCTACGGGACAGGGACATCCTACGAGCAGTACTTC. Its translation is CASSLYGTGTSYEQYF.